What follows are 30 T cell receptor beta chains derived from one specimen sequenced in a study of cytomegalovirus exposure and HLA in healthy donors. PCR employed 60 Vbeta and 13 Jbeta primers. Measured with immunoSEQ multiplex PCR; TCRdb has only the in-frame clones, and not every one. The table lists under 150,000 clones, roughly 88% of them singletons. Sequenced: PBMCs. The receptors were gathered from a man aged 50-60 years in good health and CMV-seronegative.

CDR3 sequence reads: CASSLEWGDQPQHF. CDR3 DNA: TGTGCCAGCTCACTCGAATGGGGGGATCAGCCCCAGCATTTT. V gene TRBV18 combines with J gene TRBJ1-5; D possibly corresponds to TRBD1 (5 bases). V gave up 4 bases and J gave up 5 bases, with 12 bases separating them. The CDR3 is 14 amino acids. The germline V gene encodes CDR1 KGHSH and CDR2 LQKENI.

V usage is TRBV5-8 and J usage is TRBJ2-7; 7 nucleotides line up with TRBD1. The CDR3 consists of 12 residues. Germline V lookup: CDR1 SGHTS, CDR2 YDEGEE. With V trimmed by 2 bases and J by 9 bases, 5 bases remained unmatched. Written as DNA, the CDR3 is TGTGCCAGCAGCTTCCCAGGGGGTCTGCAGTACTTC. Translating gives CASSFPGGLQYF.

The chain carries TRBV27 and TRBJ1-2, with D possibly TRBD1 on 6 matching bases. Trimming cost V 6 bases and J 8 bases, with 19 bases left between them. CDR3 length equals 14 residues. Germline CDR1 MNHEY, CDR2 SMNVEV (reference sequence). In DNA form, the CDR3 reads TGTGCCAGCAGCTTAGATGTAGCAGGGGACGGCTACACCTTC. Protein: CASSLDVAGDGYTF.

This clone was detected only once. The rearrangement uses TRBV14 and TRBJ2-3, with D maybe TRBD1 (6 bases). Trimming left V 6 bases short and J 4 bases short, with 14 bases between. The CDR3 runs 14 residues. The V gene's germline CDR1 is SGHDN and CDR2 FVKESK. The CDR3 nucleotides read TGTGCCAGCAGGGATTCAGGGGCGGCAGATACGCAGTATTTT. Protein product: CASRDSGAADTQYF. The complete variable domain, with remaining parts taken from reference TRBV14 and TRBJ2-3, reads EAGVTQFPSHSVIEKGQTVTLRCDPISGHDNLYWYRRVMGKEIKFLLHFVKESKQDESGMPNNRFLAERTGGTYSTLKVQPAELEDSGVYFCASRDSGAADTQYFGPGTRLTVL.

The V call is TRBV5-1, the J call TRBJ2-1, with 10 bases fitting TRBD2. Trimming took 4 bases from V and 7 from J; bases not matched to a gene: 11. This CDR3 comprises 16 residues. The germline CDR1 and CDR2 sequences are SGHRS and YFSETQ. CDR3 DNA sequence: TGCGCCAGCAGCCTAGATCCCACTAGCGGGGAGAATGAGCAGTTCTTC. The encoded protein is CASSLDPTSGENEQFF. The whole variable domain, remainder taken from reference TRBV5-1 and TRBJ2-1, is KAGVTQTPRYLIKTRGQQVTLSCSPISGHRSVSWYQQTPGQGLQFLFEYFSETQRNKGNFPGRFSGRQFSNSRSEMNVSTLELGDSALYLCASSLDPTSGENEQFFGPGTRLTVL.

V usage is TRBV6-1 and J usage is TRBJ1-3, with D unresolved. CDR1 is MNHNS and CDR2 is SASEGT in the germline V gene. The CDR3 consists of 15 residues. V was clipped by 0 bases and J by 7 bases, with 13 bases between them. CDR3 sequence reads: CASSEARGGYNTIYF. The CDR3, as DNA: TGTGCCAGCAGTGAAGCGAGAGGAGGGTACAACACCATATATTTT.

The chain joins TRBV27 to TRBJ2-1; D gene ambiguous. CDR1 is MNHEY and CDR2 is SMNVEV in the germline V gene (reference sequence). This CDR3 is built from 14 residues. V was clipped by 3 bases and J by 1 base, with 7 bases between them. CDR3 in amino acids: CASSFGASYNEQFF. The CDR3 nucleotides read TGTGCCAGCAGTTTCGGTGCGTCCTACAATGAGCAGTTCTTC.

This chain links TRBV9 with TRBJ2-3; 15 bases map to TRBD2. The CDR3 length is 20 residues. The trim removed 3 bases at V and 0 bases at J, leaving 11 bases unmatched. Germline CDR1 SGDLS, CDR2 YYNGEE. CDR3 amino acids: CASSGPLGTSGGLSTDTQYF. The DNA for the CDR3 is TGTGCCAGCAGCGGACCCCTCGGGACTAGCGGGGGGCTAAGCACAGATACGCAGTATTTT.

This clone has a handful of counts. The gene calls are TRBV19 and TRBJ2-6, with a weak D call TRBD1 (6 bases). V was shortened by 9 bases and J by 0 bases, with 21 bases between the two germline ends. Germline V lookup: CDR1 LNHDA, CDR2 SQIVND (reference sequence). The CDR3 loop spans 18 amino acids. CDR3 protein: CASHAQGFFSSGANVLTF. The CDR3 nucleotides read TGTGCCAGCCACGCACAGGGATTCTTCTCCTCTGGGGCCAACGTCCTGACTTTC.

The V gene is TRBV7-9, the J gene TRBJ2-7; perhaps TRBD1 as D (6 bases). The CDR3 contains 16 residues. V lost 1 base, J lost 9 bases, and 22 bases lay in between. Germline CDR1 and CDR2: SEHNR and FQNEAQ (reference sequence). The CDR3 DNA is TGTGCCAGCAGCTTAGTATTGAGACAGGACGGACACGGGCAGTACTTC. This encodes CASSLVLRQDGHGQYF.

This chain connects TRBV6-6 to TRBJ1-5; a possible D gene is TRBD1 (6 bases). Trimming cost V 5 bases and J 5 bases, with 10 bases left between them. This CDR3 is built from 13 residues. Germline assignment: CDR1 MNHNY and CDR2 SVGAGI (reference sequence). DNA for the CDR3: TGTGCCAGCAGTCTACAGGGAGATCAGCCCCAGCATTTT. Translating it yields CASSLQGDQPQHF.

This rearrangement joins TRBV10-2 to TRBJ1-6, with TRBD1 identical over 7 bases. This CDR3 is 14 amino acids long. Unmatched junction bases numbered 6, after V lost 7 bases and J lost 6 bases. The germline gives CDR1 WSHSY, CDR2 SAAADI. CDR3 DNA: TGCGCCAGCAAGGTTGACAGGGTTAATTCACCCCTCCACTTT. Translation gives CASKVDRVNSPLHF.

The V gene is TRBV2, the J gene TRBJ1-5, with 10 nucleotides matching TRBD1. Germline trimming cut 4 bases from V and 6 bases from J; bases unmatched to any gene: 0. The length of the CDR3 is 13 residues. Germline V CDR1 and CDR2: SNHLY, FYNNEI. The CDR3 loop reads CASSGDRGQPQHF. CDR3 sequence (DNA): TGTGCCAGCAGTGGGGACAGGGGTCAGCCCCAGCATTTT.

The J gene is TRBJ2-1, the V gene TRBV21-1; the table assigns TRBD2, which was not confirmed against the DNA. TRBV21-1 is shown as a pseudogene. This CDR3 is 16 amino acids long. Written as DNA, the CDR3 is TGTGCCAGCAGCCCCCGGACTAGCGGGGGCCCCAATGAGCAGTTCTTC. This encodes CASSPRTSGGPNEQFF.

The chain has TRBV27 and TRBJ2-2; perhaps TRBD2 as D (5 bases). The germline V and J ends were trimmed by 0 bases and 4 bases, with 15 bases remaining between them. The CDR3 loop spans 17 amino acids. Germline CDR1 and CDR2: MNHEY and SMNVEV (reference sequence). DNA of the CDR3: TGTGCCAGCAGTTTATCGTACCCAGAGGGCCCCACCGGGGAGCTGTTTTTT. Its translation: CASSLSYPEGPTGELFF.

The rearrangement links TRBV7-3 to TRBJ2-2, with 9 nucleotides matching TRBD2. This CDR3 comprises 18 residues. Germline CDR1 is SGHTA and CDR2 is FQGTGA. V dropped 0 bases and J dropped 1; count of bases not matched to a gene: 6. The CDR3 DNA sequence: TGTGCCAGCAGCTTAACGCGGGGACTAGCAGTGAACACCGGGGAGCTGTTTTTT. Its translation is CASSLTRGLAVNTGELFF.

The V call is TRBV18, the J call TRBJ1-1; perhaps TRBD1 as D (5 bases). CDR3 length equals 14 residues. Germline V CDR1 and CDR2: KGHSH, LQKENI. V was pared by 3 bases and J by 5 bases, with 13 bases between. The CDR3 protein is CASSPGTEGTEAFF. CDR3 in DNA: TGTGCCAGCTCACCGGGGACGGAGGGGACTGAAGCTTTCTTT.

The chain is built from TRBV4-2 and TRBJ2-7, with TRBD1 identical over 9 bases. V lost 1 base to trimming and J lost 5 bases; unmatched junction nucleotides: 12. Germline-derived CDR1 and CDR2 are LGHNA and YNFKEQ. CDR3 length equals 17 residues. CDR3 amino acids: CASSQGVEGQGGHEQYF. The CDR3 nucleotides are TGTGCCAGCAGCCAAGGAGTTGAGGGACAGGGTGGCCACGAGCAGTACTTC.

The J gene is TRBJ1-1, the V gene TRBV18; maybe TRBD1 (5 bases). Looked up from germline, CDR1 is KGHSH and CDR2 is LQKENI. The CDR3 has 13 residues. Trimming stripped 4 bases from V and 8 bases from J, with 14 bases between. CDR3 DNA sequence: TGTGCCAGCTCACTAAATACGAACAGGGAAGCTTTCTTT. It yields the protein CASSLNTNREAFF.

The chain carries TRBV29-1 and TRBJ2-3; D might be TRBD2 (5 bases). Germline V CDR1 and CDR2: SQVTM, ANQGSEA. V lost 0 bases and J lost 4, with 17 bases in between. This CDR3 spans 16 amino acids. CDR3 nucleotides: TGCAGCGTTGAAGATCCTACTAGAAGTTTTGCAGATACGCAGTATTTT. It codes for CSVEDPTRSFADTQYF.

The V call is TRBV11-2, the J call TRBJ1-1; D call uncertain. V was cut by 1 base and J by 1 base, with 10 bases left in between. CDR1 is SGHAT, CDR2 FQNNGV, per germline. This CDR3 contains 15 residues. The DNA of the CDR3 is TGTGCCAGCAGCTTAGGAAAGAGTGCGAACACTGAAGCTTTCTTT. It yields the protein CASSLGKSANTEAFF.

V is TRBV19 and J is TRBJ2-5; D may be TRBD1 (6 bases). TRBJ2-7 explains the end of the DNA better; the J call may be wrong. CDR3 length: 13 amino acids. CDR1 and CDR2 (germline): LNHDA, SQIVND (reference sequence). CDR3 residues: CASSPQGIYEQYF. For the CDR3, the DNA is TGTGCCAGTAGTCCTCAGGGGATATACGAGCAGTACTTC.

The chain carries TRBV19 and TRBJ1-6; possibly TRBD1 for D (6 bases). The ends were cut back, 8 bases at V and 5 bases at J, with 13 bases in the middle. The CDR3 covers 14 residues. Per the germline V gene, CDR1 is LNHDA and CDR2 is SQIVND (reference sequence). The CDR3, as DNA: TGTGCCAGTTGGATGGGACAAAATAATTCACCCCTCCACTTT. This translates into CASWMGQNNSPLHF.

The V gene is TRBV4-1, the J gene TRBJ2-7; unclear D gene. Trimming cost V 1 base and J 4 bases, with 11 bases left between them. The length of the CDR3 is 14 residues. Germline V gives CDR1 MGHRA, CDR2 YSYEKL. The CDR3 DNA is TGCGCCAGCAGCCAAGTCTTTAACGGGTACGAGCAGTACTTC. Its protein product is CASSQVFNGYEQYF.

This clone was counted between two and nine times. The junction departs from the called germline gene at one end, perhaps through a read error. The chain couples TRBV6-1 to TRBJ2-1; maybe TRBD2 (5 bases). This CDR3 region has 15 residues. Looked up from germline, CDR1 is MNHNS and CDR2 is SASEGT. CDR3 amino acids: CANSVAPSSYNGQFF. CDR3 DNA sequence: TGTGCCAACTCCGTAGCGCCTAGCTCCTACAATGGGCAGTTCTTC.

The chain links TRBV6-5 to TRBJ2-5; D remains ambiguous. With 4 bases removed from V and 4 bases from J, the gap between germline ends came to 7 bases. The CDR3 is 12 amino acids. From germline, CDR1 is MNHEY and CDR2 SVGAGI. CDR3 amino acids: CASSSPGETQYF. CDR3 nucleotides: TGTGCCAGCAGTTCGCCAGGAGAGACCCAGTACTTC.

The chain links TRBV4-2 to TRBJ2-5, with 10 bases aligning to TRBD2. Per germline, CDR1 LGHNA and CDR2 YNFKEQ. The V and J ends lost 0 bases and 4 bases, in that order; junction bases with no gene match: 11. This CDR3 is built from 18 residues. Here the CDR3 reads CASSQDLAGGRTTETQYF. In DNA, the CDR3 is TGTGCCAGCAGCCAAGATTTAGCGGGGGGACGTACCACAGAGACCCAGTACTTC.

The CDR3 reads CASSPGRGQRTNEKLFF. The CDR3 coding sequence is TGTGCCAGCAGCCCTGGCAGGGGTCAACGAACTAATGAAAAACTGTTTTTT. The chain couples TRBV11-2 to TRBJ1-4; the D gene is possibly TRBD1 (6 bases). With 5 bases removed from V and 1 base from J, the gap between germline ends came to 17 bases. CDR3 length: 17 residues. Germline CDR1 is SGHAT and CDR2 is FQNNGV. The full variable domain, rest sourced from reference TRBV11-2 and TRBJ1-4, is EAGVAQSPRYKIIEKRQSVAFWCNPISGHATLYWYQQILGQGPKLLIQFQNNGVVDDSQLPKDRFSAERLKGVDSTLKIQPAKLEDSAVYLCASSPGRGQRTNEKLFFGSGTQLSVL.

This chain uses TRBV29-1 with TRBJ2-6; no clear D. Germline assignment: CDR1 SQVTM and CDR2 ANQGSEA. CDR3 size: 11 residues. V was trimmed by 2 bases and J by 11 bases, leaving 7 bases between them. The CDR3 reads CSVEWLDVLTF. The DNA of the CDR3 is TGCAGCGTTGAATGGCTAGACGTCCTGACTTTC.

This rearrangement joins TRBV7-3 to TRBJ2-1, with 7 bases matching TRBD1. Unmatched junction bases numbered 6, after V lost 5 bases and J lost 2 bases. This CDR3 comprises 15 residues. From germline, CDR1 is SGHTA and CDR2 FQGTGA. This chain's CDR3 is CASSRQGRAYNEQFF. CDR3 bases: TGTGCCAGCAGCCGACAGGGAAGGGCCTACAATGAGCAGTTCTTC.